The source of this T cell receptor beta chain is a study of cytomegalovirus exposure and HLA in healthy donors. V was cut by 0 bases and J by 4 bases, with 19 bases left in between. From germline, CDR1 is SGHRS and CDR2 YFSETQ. This CDR3 has 18 amino acids. It was with 60 Vbeta and 13 Jbeta primers that the PCR ran. Profiled with immunoSEQ multiplex PCR; TCRdb holds only in-frame clones, not every one. This sample yields about 160,000 clones, of which around three quarters are seen a single time; roughly 1.4% belongs to the top ten. The clonotype originates from a man aged 35 to 55 in good health and CMV-seronegative. The V gene is TRBV5-1, the J gene TRBJ2-2; D unclear. Sequencing used PBMCs. The chain's CDR3 is CASSLVPRTSTFTGELFF. The CDR3 bases are TGCGCCAGCAGCTTGGTTCCGCGAACCTCTACTTTCACCGGGGAGCTGTTTTTT.